Each of the 8 T cell receptor beta chains below was sequenced from the same sample in a study of control samples from healthy donors and cancer patients. Here immunoSEQ multiplex PCR was the method, and the copy in TCRdb shows in-frame clones only, minus some. The data show tens of thousands of clones, 91% seen once. The source material was PBMCs. These receptor sequences come from a man aged 50-59 years with lung cancer.

The gene calls are TRBV7-9 and TRBJ2-7; D is possibly TRBD1 (5 bases). In germline, CDR1 is SEHNR, CDR2 FQNEAQ (reference sequence). V lost 5 bases, J lost 5 bases, and 7 bases lay in between. The CDR3 length is 11 residues. The CDR3 nucleotides read TGTGCCAGCAGCGTGACAGACGAGCAGTACTTC. Translated, it gives CASSVTDEQYF.

This chain uses TRBV6-1 with TRBJ2-1, with TRBD2 as a possible D gene (6 bases). CDR1 and CDR2 (germline): MNHNS, SASEGT. Trimming removed 3 bases from V and 5 bases from J, with 17 bases in between. The CDR3 runs 16 residues. The DNA of the CDR3 is TGTGCCAGCAGTGATATAAGGGCGGGGATGAACAATGAGCAGTTCTTC. Protein: CASSDIRAGMNNEQFF.

The chain is built from TRBV9 and TRBJ2-7; D gene ambiguous. The CDR3 spans 15 residues. Between the trimmed V and J ends, which lost 0 bases and 3 bases, there was a span of 13 bases. CDR1 SGDLS and CDR2 YYNGEE come from the germline V gene. The CDR3 reads CASSVAGAGGYEQYF. The CDR3, as DNA: TGTGCCAGCAGCGTAGCTGGCGCAGGCGGCTACGAGCAGTACTTC.

This chain uses TRBV10-3 with TRBJ2-3, with 8 positions matching TRBD2. The J segment lost 8 bases and the V segment lost 1 base, leaving 8 bases of the junction unmatched. The CDR3 loop spans 15 amino acids. Germline CDR1 reads ENHRY; CDR2 reads SYGVKD. The CDR3, as DNA: TGTGCCATCAGTGAGTTAGCGGGGTCCGGGGGTACGCAGTATTTT. It yields the protein CAISELAGSGGTQYF.

The chain carries TRBV9 and TRBJ2-3, with a weak D call TRBD1 (5 bases). The CDR3 covers 16 residues. CDR1 is SGDLS and CDR2 is YYNGEE in the germline V gene. Deletions cut 0 bases from V and 1 base from J, with 12 bases between. CDR3 nucleotides: TGTGCCAGCAGCGTAGCACAGGCCTCGGGCACAGATACGCAGTATTTT. Translation gives CASSVAQASGTDTQYF.

This chain links TRBV6-2 or TRBV6-3 with TRBJ1-1, with D possibly matching TRBD1 (6 bases). Trimming removed 2 bases from V and 5 bases from J, with 15 bases in between. Looked up from germline, CDR1 is MNHEY and CDR2 is SVGEGT. The CDR3 is 15 amino acids. The CDR3 DNA reads TGTGCCAGCAGTTACGGCTTCGGGGGGCGGACTGAAGCTTTCTTT. Translated, it gives CASSYGFGGRTEAFF.

The chain combines TRBV23-1 with TRBJ1-2; unclear D gene. TRBV23-1 has ORF status, its function being uncertain. The CDR3 runs 15 residues. V gave up 0 bases and J gave up 5 bases, with 13 bases separating them. CDR3 sequence reads: CASSQSEQLNYGYTF. The CDR3 DNA reads as TGCGCCAGCAGTCAATCTGAACAGCTTAATTATGGCTACACCTTC.

The rearrangement uses TRBV30 and TRBJ1-1, with 9 bases aligning to TRBD1. The V and J ends lost 2 bases and 11 bases, in that order; junction bases with no gene match: 9. From germline, CDR1 is GTSNPN and CDR2 SVGIG (reference sequence). The CDR3 runs to 13 residues. The CDR3: CAWSRGGGQGAFF. CDR3 sequence (DNA): TGTGCCTGGAGTCGTGGAGGTGGACAGGGGGCTTTCTTT.